The next 6 T cell receptor beta chains were all read from a single sample in a study of regulatory T cells in long-lasting Graves disease. The sample's time point: persistent/refractory GD, antithyroid drugs over 5 years with positive TRAb. PBMCs were the source of the RNA used for TCR sequencing. Investigators prepared the TCR beta libraries by applying iRepertoire HTBI primers and Arm-PCR of CDR3 regions. TCRdb redid the calling of the multiplex PCR reads with MiXCR, one entry per CDR3 protein. The repertoire holds 350,000 to 500,000 distinct CDR3 sequences, with around 20% as singletons. The sample was peripheral blood mononuclear cells (PBMCs), taken when the disease was refractory, from a patient treated with antithyroid drugs. The receptors here all came from a female donor with Graves disease.

This clonotype was counted a few times. This rearrangement joins TRBV24-1 to TRBJ2-3; 9 bases map to TRBD2. After removal of 1 base from V and 6 bases from J, the junction contained 7 bases not matched to a gene. Germline assignment: CDR1 KGHDR and CDR2 SFDVKD. There are 16 residues in the CDR3. The CDR3 loop is CATSDFGSGSKDTQYF. For the CDR3, the DNA is TGTGCCACCAGTGATTTTGGTAGCGGGAGCAAGGATACGCAGTATTTT.

A remark on this clonotype: This likely stems from a read error, as it lies one base from a far larger clone. The V gene is TRBV13, the J gene TRBJ2-2; 9 bases align to TRBD2. This CDR3 is 14 amino acids long. Germline V lookup: CDR1 PRHDT, CDR2 FYEKMQ (reference sequence). CDR3 bases: TGTGCCAGCACAATAGCGGGAGAGAACGGGAAGCTGTTTTTT. Amino acid sequence: CASTIAGENGKLFF.

This clonotype was seen ten or more times. The chain recombines TRBV6-5 with TRBJ2-7; 8 positions match TRBD2. This CDR3 spans 16 amino acids. Germline V gives CDR1 MNHEY, CDR2 SVGAGI. The ends lost 0 bases at V and 4 bases at J; junction bases unmatched: 8. This chain's CDR3 is CASSYSMGGRPYEQYF. CDR3 DNA: TGTGCCAGCAGTTACTCGATGGGCGGGAGGCCGTACGAGCAGTACTTC.

V and J are TRBV13 and TRBJ2-7; the match to TRBD1 covers 9 bases. Looked up from germline, CDR1 is PRHDT and CDR2 is FYEKMQ (reference sequence). This CDR3 contains 16 residues. Unmatched junction bases numbered 14, after V lost 5 bases and J lost 6 bases. The CDR3 sequence is CASSPLTQGAGGEQYF. As DNA, the CDR3 is TGTGCCAGCAGCCCCCTCACACAGGGGGCTGGGGGCGAGCAGTACTTC.

The V and J genes are TRBV7-9 and TRBJ2-4; 7 bases are a match to TRBD1. The CDR3 length is 14 residues. The V gene's germline CDR1 is SEHNR and CDR2 FQNEAQ (reference sequence). Trimming removed 5 bases from V and 5 bases from J; junction bases left unmatched: 6. As DNA, the CDR3 is TGTGCCAGCAGCCGACAGGGCGAGCAAAACATTCAGTACTTC. Its protein is CASSRQGEQNIQYF.

V usage is TRBV20-1 and J usage is TRBJ2-3; no definite D call. Germline V gene sequence: CDR1 DFQATT, CDR2 SNEGSKA (reference sequence). The V and J ends lost 1 base and 1 base respectively, with 6 bases between them. This CDR3 spans 13 amino acids. Here the CDR3 DNA reads TGCAGTGCTAGAGGTTGGGGCACAGATACGCAGTATTTT. Residues: CSARGWGTDTQYF.